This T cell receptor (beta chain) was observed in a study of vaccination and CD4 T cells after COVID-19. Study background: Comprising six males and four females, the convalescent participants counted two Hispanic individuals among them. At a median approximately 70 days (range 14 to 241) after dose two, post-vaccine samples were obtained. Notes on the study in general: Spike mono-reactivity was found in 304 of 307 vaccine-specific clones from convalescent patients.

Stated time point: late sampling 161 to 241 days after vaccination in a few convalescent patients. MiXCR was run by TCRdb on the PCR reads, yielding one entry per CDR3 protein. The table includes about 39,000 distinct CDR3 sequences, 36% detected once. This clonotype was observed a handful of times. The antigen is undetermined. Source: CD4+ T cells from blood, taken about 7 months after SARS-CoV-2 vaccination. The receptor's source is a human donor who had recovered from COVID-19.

DNA for the CDR3: TGCGCCAGCAGCCAAGATCAGGGTGAGCAGTTCTTC. Its translation is CASSQDQGEQFF. The rearrangement links TRBV4-1 to TRBJ2-1; tentative D call: TRBD1 (5 bases). The germline V and J ends were trimmed by 0 bases and 9 bases, with 6 bases remaining between them. Germline V gene data show CDR1 as MGHRA and CDR2 as YSYEKL. The CDR3 has 12 amino acids.